This T cell receptor (beta chain) was found in a study of OX40 agonist ivuxolimab in advanced cancers. This CDR3 has 12 residues. Trimming pared 6 bases from V and 8 bases from J, leaving 11 bases between. Germline V gives CDR1 SGHAT, CDR2 FQNNGV. The method was immunoSEQ multiplex PCR; TCRdb's version includes in-frame clones alone and lacks a portion of them. Among 89,000 or so clones, about 90% were seen once, and the ten largest hold more than 7%. J is TRBJ2-1 and V is TRBV11-2; D is uncertain. This TCR was sampled from an adult with an advanced solid tumor such as melanoma, head and neck, liver or kidney cancer. The material sequenced was CD4+ or CD8+ T cells sorted from blood, taken in a trial of the OX40 agonist ivuxolimab. The CDR3 DNA is TGTGCCAGCAGGTCCGCCTCGGATGAGCAGTTCTTC. The encoded protein is CASRSASDEQFF.